A single sample is the source of the 32 T cell receptor beta chains below, sequenced in a study of T cell responses to AZD1222 COVID-19 vaccine. Sequencing used immunoSEQ multiplex PCR; TCRdb keeps in-frame clones, though not all of them. The profile shows some 110,000 clones, around nine tenths of them singletons. Sequenced here: peripheral blood, sampled on day 0 of AZD1222 vaccination. These TCRs come from an adult in good health.

The CDR3, as DNA: TGTGCCAGCAGCCAAGACGAGGAGACGGCCCAGCATTTT. Translated: CASSQDEETAQHF. The chain has TRBV3-1 (or the pseudogene TRBV3-2) and TRBJ1-5, with unresolved D. CDR3 size: 13 residues. CDR1 and CDR2 (germline): LGHDT, YNNKEL (reference sequence). V lost 0 bases, J lost 11 bases, and 11 bases lay in between.

V is TRBV7-9 and J is TRBJ2-7; TRBD1 agrees at 9 bases. Germline lookup yields CDR1 SEHNR and CDR2 FQNEAQ (reference sequence). This CDR3 contains 16 residues. V was pared by 6 bases and J by 5 bases, with 14 bases of the junction left unmatched. The CDR3 region is CASSHELGQGVNEQYV. CDR3 DNA sequence: TGTGCCAGCAGTCACGAACTGGGACAGGGAGTCAACGAGCAGTACGTC.

The V gene is TRBV6-5, the J gene TRBJ2-7, with a possible D match to TRBD1 (5 bases). This CDR3 has 12 residues. V lost 4 bases and J lost 6, with 10 bases in between. CDR1 MNHEY and CDR2 SVGAGI come from the germline V gene. The CDR3 DNA reads as TGTGCCAGCAGTTCACCAGGGTTCGAGCAGTACGTC. It codes for CASSSPGFEQYV.

The chain employs TRBV2 and TRBJ2-5, with D perhaps matching TRBD1 or TRBD2 (5 bases each). Germline V lookup: CDR1 SNHLY, CDR2 FYNNEI. Trimming shortened V by 10 bases and J by 3 bases, and 21 bases separated the two germline ends. The CDR3 covers 15 residues. In DNA form, the CDR3 reads TGTGCCACCTACAAACGGGACGCTCAGGAAGAGACCCAGTACTTC. This sequence encodes CATYKRDAQEETQYF.

J is TRBJ2-1 and V is TRBV7-9, with a possible D match to TRBD1 (6 bases). Deletions cut 8 bases from V and 8 bases from J, with 13 bases between. The CDR3 is 12 residues long. Germline V CDR1 and CDR2: SEHNR, FQNEAQ (reference sequence). CDR3 sequence reads: CASGGPGYEQFF. The CDR3 nucleotides are TGTGCCAGCGGGGGCCCAGGGTATGAGCAGTTCTTC.

The rearrangement links TRBV27 to TRBJ2-2; 8 positions agree with TRBD2. The ends lost 5 bases at V and 6 bases at J; junction bases unmatched: 8. Per the germline V gene, CDR1 is MNHEY and CDR2 is SMNVEV (reference sequence). This CDR3 is built from 15 residues. CDR3 sequence reads: CASSPPGLESGELFF. The CDR3 DNA is TGTGCCAGCAGTCCACCGGGACTAGAATCCGGGGAGCTGTTTTTT.

This clone was detected only a few times. This rearrangement joins TRBV10-3 to TRBJ1-2, with 7 bases aligning to TRBD1. The CDR3 has 13 residues. Germline loops: CDR1 ENHRY, CDR2 SYGVKD. Trimming removed 6 bases from V and 4 bases from J; junction bases left unmatched: 5. The chain's CDR3 is CAIRGTATYGYTF. The CDR3 DNA sequence: TGTGCCATCAGGGGGACAGCCACCTATGGCTACACCTTC.

The rearrangement joins TRBV27 to TRBJ1-2; tentative D call: TRBD1 (5 bases). Germline V gene data show CDR1 as MNHEY and CDR2 as SMNVEV (reference sequence). The CDR3 spans 14 residues. Between the trimmed V and J ends, which lost 1 base and 7 bases, there was a span of 13 bases. CDR3 sequence reads: CASSLFDGTTGYTF. CDR3 bases: TGTGCCAGCAGTTTATTCGACGGGACTACTGGCTACACCTTC.

This clone has a handful of counts. This chain links TRBV27 with TRBJ1-2; D is undetermined. Deletions cut 8 bases from V and 1 base from J, with 17 bases between. In germline, CDR1 is MNHEY, CDR2 SMNVEV (reference sequence). The CDR3 sequence is 15 residues long. The CDR3 bases are TGTGCCAGCGGTGAGTCTGGAGGCCTTAACTATGGCTACACCTTC. Its translation: CASGESGGLNYGYTF.

This chain connects TRBV28 to TRBJ1-1, with a tentative D call TRBD1 (5 bases). V lost 5 bases and J 11 bases, leaving 30 bases between the germline ends. The germline gives CDR1 MDHEN, CDR2 SYDVKM. The CDR3 runs 17 residues. The CDR3 bases are TGTGCCAGCAGTCCCTCCCCCCTCATGGCGACAGACACCGCGGCTTTCTTT. Translated, it gives CASSPSPLMATDTAAFF.

This chain connects TRBV18 to TRBJ1-6; D unresolved. The CDR3 is 15 residues long. From germline, CDR1 is KGHSH and CDR2 LQKENI. The ends were cut back, 0 bases at V and 4 bases at J, with 7 bases in the middle. The CDR3 spells CASSPPPGYNSPLHF. The CDR3 nucleotides read TGTGCCAGCTCACCACCCCCGGGGTATAATTCACCCCTCCACTTT.

The chain employs TRBV29-1 and TRBJ2-1, with 10 nucleotides matching TRBD2. CDR1 and CDR2 (germline): SQVTM, ANQGSEA. The CDR3 loop spans 14 amino acids. J gave up 2 bases and V 6 bases, and 4 bases lay outside the gene matches. CDR3 coding DNA: TGCAGCGTCTTTACTAGCGGGGCCTACAATGAGCAGTTCTTC. Translation gives CSVFTSGAYNEQFF.

V is TRBV5-8 and J is TRBJ1-2; 11 bases line up with TRBD1. This CDR3 has 14 amino acids. The trim removed 4 bases at V and 5 bases at J, leaving 4 bases unmatched. The V gene's germline CDR1 is SGHTS and CDR2 YDEGEE. CDR3 sequence reads: CASSRDRGGYGYTF. CDR3 bases: TGTGCCAGCAGCAGGGACAGGGGGGGATATGGCTACACCTTC.

The chain recombines TRBV10-3 with TRBJ1-1; D is unclear. Germline assignment: CDR1 ENHRY and CDR2 SYGVKD. This CDR3 has 14 residues. Trimming left V 7 bases short and J 0 bases short, with 12 bases between. The CDR3 is CAITRGIMNTEAFF. As DNA, the CDR3 is TGTGCCATCACCAGAGGGATTATGAACACTGAAGCTTTCTTT.

The chain employs TRBV10-3 and TRBJ1-5; D gene ambiguous. Deletions cut 5 bases from V and 1 base from J, with 6 bases between. The CDR3 contains 13 residues. CDR1 is ENHRY, CDR2 SYGVKD, per germline. The CDR3 nucleotides read TGTGCCATCAGTTCGGGGAGCAATCAGCCCCAGCATTTT. It codes for CAISSGSNQPQHF.

The chain uses TRBV7-3 and TRBJ2-2; 8 nucleotides agree with TRBD2. The CDR3 totals 15 residues. Germline V gives CDR1 SGHTA, CDR2 FQGTGA. With V trimmed by 2 bases and J by 7 bases, 6 bases remained unmatched. Here the CDR3 DNA reads TGTGCCAGCAGCTTATTAACGGGAGGGAGCGGGGAGCTGTTTTTT. Translating gives CASSLLTGGSGELFF.

The CDR3 bases are TGTGCCAGCAGTTTAGACAACAGGAATGGCTACACCTTC. Translating it yields CASSLDNRNGYTF. The rearrangement links TRBV12-3 or TRBV12-4 to TRBJ1-2, with D maybe TRBD1 (5 bases). V gave up 1 base and J gave up 6 bases, with 9 bases separating them. This CDR3 contains 13 residues.

This chain connects TRBV6-2 or TRBV6-3 to TRBJ2-1; 7 bases agree with TRBD1. V was clipped by 5 bases and J by 3 bases; unmatched bases: 10. The CDR3 runs 16 residues. From germline, CDR1 is MNHEY and CDR2 SVGEGT. The CDR3 nucleotides read TGTGCCAGCAGTAAGTTAACAGGGGTGGACTACAATGAGCAGTTCTTC. Encoded protein: CASSKLTGVDYNEQFF.

The chain carries TRBV9 and TRBJ1-1; D perhaps matches TRBD1 (6 bases). Germline CDR1 and CDR2: SGDLS and YYNGEE. The CDR3 spans 13 residues. Trimming left V 2 bases short and J 5 bases short, with 10 bases between. The CDR3 coding sequence is TGTGCCAGCAGCGTTGACCAGGGGACTGAAGCTTTCTTT. It is translated as CASSVDQGTEAFF.

The chain recombines TRBV7-8 with TRBJ2-1, with D possibly TRBD2 on 6 matching bases. CDR3 length equals 14 residues. In germline, CDR1 is SGHVS, CDR2 FQNEAQ. The V end was cut by 5 bases, the J end by 9 bases, with 17 bases between. The CDR3 region is CASSPRDLGVEQFF. DNA of the CDR3: TGTGCCAGCAGCCCCAGGGACTTAGGGGTTGAGCAGTTCTTC.

The chain has TRBV6-5 and TRBJ1-2; D gene unclear. Trimming took 6 bases from V and 5 from J, leaving 13 bases between them. Germline loops: CDR1 MNHEY, CDR2 SVGAGI. This CDR3 contains 13 residues. This CDR3 reads CASSRGLRYGYTF. As DNA, the CDR3 is TGTGCCAGCAGCCGAGGACTGCGGTATGGCTACACCTTC.

The V gene is TRBV20-1, the J gene TRBJ1-2; tentatively, D is TRBD1 (6 bases). CDR1 DFQATT and CDR2 SNEGSKA come from the germline V gene (reference sequence). V was pared by 3 bases and J by 3 bases, with 11 bases between. The CDR3 has 13 residues. CDR3 region: CSASKGEDYGYTF. CDR3 sequence (DNA): TGCAGTGCTAGTAAGGGGGAGGACTATGGCTACACCTTC.

This clone has a handful of counts. Here the CDR3 DNA reads TGTGCCAGCAGCCCATCTGGTTGGCACAGCTCTGGAAACACCATATATTTT. It codes for CASSPSGWHSSGNTIYF. The genes are TRBV11-3 and TRBJ1-3, with no clear D. This CDR3 has 17 amino acids. Germline values: CDR1 SGHNT, CDR2 YENEEA. Trimming removed 5 bases from V and 0 bases from J, with 17 bases in between.

V and J are TRBV9 and TRBJ1-4, with D uncertain. The CDR3 has 15 amino acids. Germline CDR1 SGDLS, CDR2 YYNGEE. Trimming shortened V by 2 bases and J by 0 bases, and 8 bases separated the two germline ends. Here the CDR3 reads CASSVGRATNEKLFF. CDR3 DNA: TGTGCCAGCAGCGTCGGACGGGCAACTAATGAAAAACTGTTTTTT. Using reference TRBV9 and TRBJ1-4 for the parts outside the CDR3, the full variable domain is DSGVTQTPKHLITATGQRVTLRCSPRSGDLSVYWYQQSLDQGLQFLIQYYNGEERAKGNILERFSAQQFPDLHSELNLSSLELGDSALYFCASSVGRATNEKLFFGSGTQLSVL.

The chain links TRBV6-6 to TRBJ1-1, with 8 positions matching TRBD1. V gave up 2 bases and J gave up 3 bases; unmatched junction bases: 5. The CDR3 covers 15 residues. Germline values: CDR1 MNHNY, CDR2 SVGAGI (reference sequence). CDR3 residues: CASSYQGARDTEAFF. The CDR3, as DNA: TGTGCCAGCAGTTACCAGGGGGCTAGGGACACTGAAGCTTTCTTT.

The V gene is TRBV19, the J gene TRBJ1-1, with 10 bases matching TRBD1. The ends lost 4 bases at V and 6 bases at J; junction bases unmatched: 2. The CDR3 has 13 amino acids. Germline V lookup: CDR1 LNHDA, CDR2 SQIVND (reference sequence). The CDR3 nucleotides read TGTGCCAGTAGTAGACAGGGGGCGGCTGAAGCTTTCTTT. As protein: CASSRQGAAEAFF.

The genes are TRBV5-1 and TRBJ1-2; TRBD1 aligns across 9 bases. Looked up from germline, CDR1 is SGHRS and CDR2 is YFSETQ. The CDR3 consists of 14 residues. V lost 3 bases and J lost 4; bases outside the gene matches: 4. The CDR3 protein is CASSSGTGTYGYTF. The CDR3 nucleotides read TGCGCCAGCAGCTCCGGGACAGGGACCTATGGCTACACCTTC.

The rearrangement uses TRBV30 and TRBJ1-4; weak D call: TRBD1 (6 bases). The CDR3 consists of 18 residues. CDR1 and CDR2 from the germline V gene are GTSNPN and SVGIG (reference sequence). Trimming took off 3 bases at V and 11 bases at J, with 31 bases between the two ends. This CDR3 reads CAWRPGAGRGAAGSKLFF. For the CDR3, the DNA is TGTGCCTGGAGACCAGGGGCAGGCCGAGGGGCCGCGGGGAGTAAACTGTTTTTT.

This clone has only one observation. This chain joins TRBV15 and TRBJ2-1, with TRBD2 matching 8 bases. V dropped 0 bases and J dropped 7; count of bases not matched to a gene: 14. Germline V gene data show CDR1 as LNHNV and CDR2 as YYDKDF (reference sequence). The CDR3 contains 18 residues. The CDR3 is CATSRDRGVAGIPNEQFF. Written as DNA, the CDR3 is TGTGCCACCAGCAGAGATAGGGGAGTAGCGGGGATACCTAATGAGCAGTTCTTC.

This clone has a single count. This chain connects TRBV24-1 to TRBJ1-5, with D uncertain. CDR1 KGHDR and CDR2 SFDVKD come from the germline V gene. The V end lost 5 bases, the J end lost 2 bases, and 9 bases lay between the germline ends. There are 14 residues in the CDR3. In DNA form, the CDR3 reads TGTGCCACCAGTGCCGGGGTTGGCAATCAGCCCCAGCATTTT. Translating gives CATSAGVGNQPQHF.

The chain carries TRBV19 and TRBJ2-2, with TRBD2 as a possible D gene (5 bases). The CDR3 is made up of 14 amino acids. Trimming stripped 7 bases from V and 6 bases from J, with 15 bases between. Germline-derived CDR1 and CDR2 are LNHDA and SQIVND (reference sequence). DNA of the CDR3: TGTGCCAGTAACCCCTCGGGATTCGCCGGGGAGCTGTTTTTT. This codes for CASNPSGFAGELFF.

V and J are TRBV3-1 (or the pseudogene TRBV3-2) and TRBJ1-5; TRBD1 aligns across 10 bases. V lost 4 bases and J lost 7; bases outside the gene matches: 4. The length of the CDR3 is 14 residues. Germline loops: CDR1 LGHDT, CDR2 YNNKEL (reference sequence). CDR3 in DNA: TGTGCCAGCAGCCGTGGACAGGGGGTCCAGCCCCAGCATTTT. As protein: CASSRGQGVQPQHF.